Each of the 20 T cell receptor beta chains below was sequenced from the same sample in a study of read filtering for tumor transcriptome and immune sequencing. From roughly 400 ng of RNA, a library with molecular barcoded alpha/delta and beta/gamma adaptors was made. TCRdb used MiXCR to reprocess the reads, holding one entry per CDR3 protein. The data hold about 37,000 distinct CDR3 sequences, with about 10% observed a single time. Input material: a population of CD138-negative cells sorted from bone marrow. These receptor sequences come from a donor at least 40 years old with multiple myeloma.

This clonotype was found many times. The chain joins TRBV9 to TRBJ1-1, with D hard to call. V shed 1 base and J shed 1 base, with 8 bases lying between them. The CDR3 is made up of 14 amino acids. Germline V gene data show CDR1 as SGDLS and CDR2 as YYNGEE. The CDR3 DNA reads as TGTGCCAGCAGCGTACTTACGGGGAACACTGAAGCTTTCTTT. This encodes CASSVLTGNTEAFF. The full variable domain, rest sourced from reference TRBV9 and TRBJ1-1, is DSGVTQTPKHLITATGQRVTLRCSPRSGDLSVYWYQQSLDQGLQFLIQYYNGEERAKGNILERFSAQQFPDLHSELNLSSLELGDSALYFCASSVLTGNTEAFFGQGTRLTVV.

This clonotype has a count of ten or more. The genes are TRBV18 and TRBJ1-1; D possibly corresponds to TRBD1 (6 bases). This CDR3 region has 15 residues. Trimming cost V 4 bases and J 4 bases, with 16 bases left between them. In germline, CDR1 is KGHSH, CDR2 LQKENI. The CDR3 reads CASSLYRVESTEAFF. In nucleotides, the CDR3 is TGTGCCAGCTCACTCTACAGGGTTGAGAGCACTGAAGCTTTCTTT.

This clonotype was seen ten or more times. This chain joins TRBV5-1 and TRBJ2-5; the D is unclear. This CDR3 has 14 amino acids. CDR1 SGHRS and CDR2 YFSETQ come from the germline V gene. V was pared by 0 bases and J by 5 bases, with 11 bases between. The CDR3 DNA reads as TGCGCCAGCAGCTTGGCGGCGGTGGGGGAGACCCAGTACTTC. Translated, it gives CASSLAAVGETQYF. The complete variable domain, with remaining parts taken from reference TRBV5-1 and TRBJ2-5, reads KAGVTQTPRYLIKTRGQQVTLSCSPISGHRSVSWYQQTPGQGLQFLFEYFSETQRNKGNFPGRFSGRQFSNSRSEMNVSTLELGDSALYLCASSLAAVGETQYFGPGTRLLVL.

Ten or more counts support this clonotype. The rearrangement uses TRBV7-6 and TRBJ2-5; the D gene is possibly TRBD2 (5 bases). CDR1 and CDR2 (germline): SGHVS, FNYEAQ. The germline V and J ends were trimmed by 5 bases and 5 bases, with 12 bases remaining between them. The CDR3 sequence is 13 residues long. The CDR3 spells CASSRNSGETQYF. CDR3 sequence (DNA): TGTGCCAGCAGCCGCAACTCGGGGGAGACCCAGTACTTC.

The CDR3 loop reads CASRFYKTGELFF. The CDR3 coding sequence is TGTGCCAGCAGGTTCTACAAAACCGGGGAGCTGTTTTTT. The rearrangement joins TRBV7-9 to TRBJ2-2, with D uncertain. The CDR3 extends over 13 amino acids. Germline V gene data show CDR1 as SEHNR and CDR2 as FQNEAQ (reference sequence). V gave up 6 bases and J gave up 5 bases, with 10 bases separating them.

This clonotype was seen repeatedly, ten times or more. This CDR3 is CASSLLSQETQYF. The DNA for the CDR3 is TGTGCCAGCAGCTTACTGTCCCAGGAGACCCAGTACTTC. This rearrangement joins TRBV7-2 to TRBJ2-5; D gene uncertain. The CDR3 sequence is 13 residues long. From germline, CDR1 is SGHTA and CDR2 FQGNSA. Trimming cost V 2 bases and J 5 bases, with 9 bases left between them.

The table lists this clonotype with many counts. The chain uses TRBV20-1 and TRBJ2-7; possibly TRBD1 for D (6 bases). Germline CDR1 reads DFQATT; CDR2 reads SNEGSKA (reference sequence). The germline V and J ends were trimmed by 6 bases and 2 bases, with 17 bases remaining between them. The CDR3 extends over 14 amino acids. The CDR3 DNA reads TGCAGTGCCAGTCGGCCTAGGGGGACCTACGAGCAGTACTTC. Translated: CSASRPRGTYEQYF.

CDR3 nucleotides: TGCAGTGCTAGACCTCACCGGGGGCGCGACTACAATGAGCAGTTCTTC. This encodes CSARPHRGRDYNEQFF. V gene TRBV20-1 combines with J gene TRBJ2-1, with D perhaps given as TRBD1 or TRBD2 (6 bases each). CDR3 length: 16 amino acids. Germline CDR1 and CDR2: DFQATT and SNEGSKA (reference sequence). Deletions cut 2 bases from V and 3 bases from J, with 17 bases between.

This clonotype appeared a few times. V usage is TRBV7-2 and J usage is TRBJ2-3, with 9 bases aligning to TRBD1. In germline, CDR1 is SGHTA, CDR2 FQGNSA. This CDR3 has 17 residues. V was pared by 6 bases and J by 2 bases, with 12 bases of the junction left unmatched. CDR3 in amino acids: CASRTGQGLENTDTQYF. The DNA of the CDR3 is TGTGCCAGCAGGACGGGACAGGGATTAGAGAACACAGATACGCAGTATTTT.

In this sample, this clonotype turned up many times. The chain recombines TRBV28 with TRBJ1-1, with D tentatively TRBD1 (5 bases). Germline V gene lookup returns CDR1 MDHEN and CDR2 SYDVKM. Trimming left V 6 bases short and J 7 bases short, with 18 bases between. This CDR3 has 14 amino acids. The chain's CDR3 is CASRLGDPGHEAFF. In nucleotides, the CDR3 is TGTGCCAGCAGATTGGGGGATCCGGGGCATGAAGCTTTCTTT.

This clonotype was recorded at least ten times. The chain is built from TRBV20-1 and TRBJ2-7, with TRBD1 as a possible D gene (5 bases). Trimming left V 6 bases short and J 2 bases short, with 11 bases between. This CDR3 comprises 12 residues. CDR1 and CDR2 from the germline V gene are DFQATT and SNEGSKA (reference sequence). CDR3 sequence: CSALLDTYEQYF. The CDR3 DNA follows: TGCAGTGCCCTTCTGGACACCTACGAGCAGTACTTC.

Points on this clonotype: This sequence may be a read error, since a much larger clone differs from it by one base. The chain uses TRBV10-2 and TRBJ2-2, with TRBD1 matching 11 bases. The CDR3 covers 15 residues. Trimming took 6 bases from V and 7 from J; bases not matched to a gene: 7. Germline CDR1 and CDR2: WSHSY and SAAADI. CDR3 region: CASRSGQGAGGELFF. CDR3 DNA: TGCGCCAGCAGGAGTGGACAGGGGGCTGGCGGGGAGCTGTTTTTT.

This clonotype has at least ten counts. The chain carries TRBV12-5 and TRBJ2-1; a weak D match, TRBD1 (6 bases). Germline-derived CDR1 and CDR2 are LGHNT and FRNRAP. Trimming stripped 1 base from V and 10 bases from J, with 11 bases between. The CDR3 sequence is 13 residues long. The CDR3 nucleotides are TGTGCTAGTGGTTTGGGGACAGTTGAGGAGCAGTTCTTC. It codes for CASGLGTVEEQFF.

Comment on this clonotype: One base separates it from a far larger clone, so it is likely a read error. The chain uses TRBV11-2 and TRBJ2-1; perhaps TRBD2 as D (7 bases). The CDR3 has 16 amino acids. Germline V gene lookup returns CDR1 SGHAT and CDR2 FQNNGV. CDR3 in DNA: TGTGCCAGCAGCTCCCGGCGGGCAGGGGACTACAATGAGCAGTTATTC. Translating gives CASSSRRAGDYNEQLF.

This clonotype came up many times. The CDR3 region is CASNEGGWNTEAFF. The DNA for the CDR3 is TGTGCCAGCAATGAGGGGGGTTGGAACACTGAAGCTTTCTTT. This sequence joins TRBV6-1 and TRBJ1-1, with D perhaps TRBD1 (6 bases). The CDR3 extends over 14 amino acids. V was cut by 7 bases and J by 1 base, with 13 bases left in between. CDR1 MNHNS and CDR2 SASEGT come from the germline V gene.

Comments on this clonotype: This may arise from a read error, as a much more abundant clone is one base away. The chain employs TRBV12-3 or TRBV12-4 and TRBJ1-5, with D unresolved. The CDR3 runs 13 residues. V was trimmed by 0 bases and J by 8 bases, leaving 8 bases between them. For the CDR3, the DNA is TGTGCCAGCAGTTTAGCTCCTTGGAAGCCCCAGCATTTT. Translated, it gives CASSLAPWKPQHF.

To note about this clonotype: One base separates it from a far larger clone, so it is likely a read error. This sequence joins TRBV7-3 and TRBJ2-1, with D hard to call. Deletions cut 2 bases from V and 4 bases from J, with 21 bases between. This CDR3 has 18 residues. Germline CDR1 reads SGHTA; CDR2 reads FQGTGA. CDR3 region: CASSLVTWLELFYNEQFF. CDR3 DNA: TGTGCCAGCAGCTTAGTCACGTGGTTAGAGTTATTTTACAATGAGCAGTTCTTC.

As to this clonotype: It may be a read error: a sequence one base away is much more abundant. V and J are TRBV7-6 and TRBJ2-2, with 9 nucleotides matching TRBD2. The CDR3 contains 13 residues. Germline CDR1 is SGHVS and CDR2 is FNYEAQ. CDR3 DNA: TGCGGTTGCGGGGGGGGCGACGCCGGGGAGCTGTTTTTT. Its protein is CGCGGGDAGELFF.

This clonotype was observed many times. The rearrangement uses TRBV29-1 and TRBJ2-7, with unresolved D. Germline V gene data show CDR1 as SQVTM and CDR2 as ANQGSEA. V was cut by 6 bases and J by 3 bases, with 9 bases left in between. CDR3 length: 11 amino acids. CDR3 nucleotide sequence: TGCAGCGTCTCACGTGACTACGAGCAGTACTTC. This encodes CSVSRDYEQYF.

The table lists this clonotype with many counts. The CDR3, as DNA: TGTGCCAGCAGTGAAACGAACACTGAAGCTTTCTTT. It translates to CASSETNTEAFF. The chain uses TRBV28 and TRBJ1-1; no definite D call. The CDR3 is 12 residues long. V was shortened by 5 bases and J by 1 base, with 5 bases between the two germline ends. Germline-derived CDR1 and CDR2 are MDHEN and SYDVKM.